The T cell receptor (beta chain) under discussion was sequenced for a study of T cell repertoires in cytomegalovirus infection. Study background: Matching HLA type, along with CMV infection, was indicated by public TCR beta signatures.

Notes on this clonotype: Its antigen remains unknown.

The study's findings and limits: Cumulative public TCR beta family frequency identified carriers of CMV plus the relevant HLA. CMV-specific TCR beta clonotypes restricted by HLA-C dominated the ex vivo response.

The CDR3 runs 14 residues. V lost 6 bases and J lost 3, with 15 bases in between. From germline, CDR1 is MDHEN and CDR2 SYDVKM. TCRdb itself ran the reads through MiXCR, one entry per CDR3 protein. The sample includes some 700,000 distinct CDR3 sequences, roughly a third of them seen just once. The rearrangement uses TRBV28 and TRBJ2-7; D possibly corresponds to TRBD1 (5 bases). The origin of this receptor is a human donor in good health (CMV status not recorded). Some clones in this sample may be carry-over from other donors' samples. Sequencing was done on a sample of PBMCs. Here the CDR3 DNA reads TGTGCCAGCAGGATTACAGGCACCAACTACGAGCAGTACTTC. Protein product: CASRITGTNYEQYF.